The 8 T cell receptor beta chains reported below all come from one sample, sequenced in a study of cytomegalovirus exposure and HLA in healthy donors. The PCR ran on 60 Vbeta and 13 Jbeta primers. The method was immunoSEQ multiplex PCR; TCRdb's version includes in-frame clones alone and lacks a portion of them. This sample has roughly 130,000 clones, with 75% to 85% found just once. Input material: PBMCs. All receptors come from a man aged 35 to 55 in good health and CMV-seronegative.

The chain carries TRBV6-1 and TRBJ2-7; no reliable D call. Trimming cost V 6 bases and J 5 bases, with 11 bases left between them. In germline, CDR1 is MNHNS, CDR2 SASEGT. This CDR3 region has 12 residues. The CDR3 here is CASSANYHEQYF. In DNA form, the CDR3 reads TGTGCCAGCAGCGCCAACTACCACGAGCAGTACTTC.

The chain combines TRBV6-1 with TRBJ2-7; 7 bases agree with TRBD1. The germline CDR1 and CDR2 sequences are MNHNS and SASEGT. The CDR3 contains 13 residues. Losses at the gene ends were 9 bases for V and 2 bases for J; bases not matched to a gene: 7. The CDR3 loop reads CASRDSPTYEQYF. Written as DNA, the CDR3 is TGTGCCAGTCGGGACAGCCCCACCTACGAGCAGTACTTC.

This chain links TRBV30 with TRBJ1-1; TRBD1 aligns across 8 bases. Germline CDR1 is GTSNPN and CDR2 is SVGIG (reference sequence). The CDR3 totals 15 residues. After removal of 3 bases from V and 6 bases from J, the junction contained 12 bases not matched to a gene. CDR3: CAWSHLAGGGPEAFF. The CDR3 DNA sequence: TGTGCCTGGAGCCACCTAGCAGGGGGCGGACCTGAAGCTTTCTTT.

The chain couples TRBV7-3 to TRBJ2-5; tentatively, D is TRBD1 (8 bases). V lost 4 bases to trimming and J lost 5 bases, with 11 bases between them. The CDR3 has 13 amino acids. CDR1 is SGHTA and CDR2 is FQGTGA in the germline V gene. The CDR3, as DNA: TGTGCCAGCAGCTCACAGGGGGGGGAGACCCAGTACTTC. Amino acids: CASSSQGGETQYF.

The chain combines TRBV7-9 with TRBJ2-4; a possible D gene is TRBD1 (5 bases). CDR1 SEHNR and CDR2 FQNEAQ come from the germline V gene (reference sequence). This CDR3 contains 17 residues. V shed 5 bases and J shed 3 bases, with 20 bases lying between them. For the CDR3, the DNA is TGTGCCAGCAGCCTAGGGTCCCAGGGTTACGGCAAAAACATTCAGTACTTC. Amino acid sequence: CASSLGSQGYGKNIQYF. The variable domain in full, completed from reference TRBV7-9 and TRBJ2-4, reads DTGVSQNPRHKITKRGQNVTFRCDPISEHNRLYWYRQTLGQGPEFLTYFQNEAQLEKSRLLSDRFSAERPKGSFSTLEIQRTEQGDSAMYLCASSLGSQGYGKNIQYFGAGTRLSVL.

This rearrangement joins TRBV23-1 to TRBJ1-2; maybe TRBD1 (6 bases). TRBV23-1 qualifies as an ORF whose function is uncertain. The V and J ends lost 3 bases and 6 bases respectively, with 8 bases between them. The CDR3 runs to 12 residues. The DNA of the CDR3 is TGCGCCAGCAGTCAGGGGGCGCATGGCTACACCTTC. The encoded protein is CASSQGAHGYTF.

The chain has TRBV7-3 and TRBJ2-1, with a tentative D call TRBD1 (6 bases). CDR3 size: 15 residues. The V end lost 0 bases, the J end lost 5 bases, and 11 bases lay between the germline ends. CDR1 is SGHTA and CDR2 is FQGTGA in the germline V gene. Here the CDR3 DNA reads TGTGCCAGCAGCTTAACGGGGGCGCGGGACAATGAGCAGTTCTTC. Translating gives CASSLTGARDNEQFF.

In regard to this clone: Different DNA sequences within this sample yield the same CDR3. Here the CDR3 reads CASSLGSSGANVLTF. CDR3 nucleotide sequence: TGCGCCAGCAGCTTGGGGAGCTCTGGGGCCAACGTCCTGACTTTC. The chain links TRBV5-1 to TRBJ2-6; unclear D gene. The CDR3 runs to 15 residues. V lost 0 bases and J lost 0, with 4 bases in between. CDR1 SGHRS and CDR2 YFSETQ come from the germline V gene.